This is a list of T cell receptor beta chains from one sample in a study of CD8 T cells in ankylosing spondylitis. MiXCR was run by TCRdb on the 5' RACE reads, yielding one entry per CDR3 protein. The sample includes about 540,000 distinct CDR3 sequences, 12% seen only once; the top ten take under 7.5%. The source material was blood, either unsorted or a sorted T cell fraction (not recorded which). These receptors all come from a male donor with ankylosing spondylitis. Both conserved end residues are part of each CDR3. Expanded clones are given a class, and other clones once, few, many or no size at all.

j_call,clone_size,v_call,cdr3_aa
TRBJ2-5,many,TRBV3-1,CASSQDRREQYF
TRBJ1-5,few,TRBV12-3/TRBV12-4,CASSRLGGNQPQHF
TRBJ1-6,few,TRBV2,CASRERQAYNSPLHF
TRBJ1-2,few,TRBV10-1,CASSESDYGYTF
TRBJ2-3,few,TRBV9,CASRPGLGLTDTQYF
TRBJ1-4,few,TRBV5-1,CASSLIGRAGEKLFF
TRBJ2-1,-,TRBV2,CASRLGTSGSYNEQFF
TRBJ2-1,few,TRBV20-1,CSALNTRTYNEQFF
TRBJ1-4,many,TRBV7-2,CASSLVINEKLFF
TRBJ2-1,few,TRBV5-5,CASSFTGTGGYNEQFF
TRBJ2-5,few,TRBV12-3/TRBV12-4,CASRQEVGTQYF
TRBJ2-3,many,TRBV20-1,CSARSARELTDTQYF
TRBJ2-1,many,TRBV25-1,CASSGQGADEQFF
TRBJ1-3,few,TRBV5-1,CASSPGQVGSSGNTIYF
TRBJ2-7,-,TRBV7-9,CASSWTGSYEQYF
TRBJ2-1,few,TRBV3-1,CASKDSGYNEQFF
TRBJ2-1,-,TRBV15,CATSRTSGSTNEQFF
TRBJ2-5,many,TRBV20-1,CSASSGSYTQYF
TRBJ2-3,many,TRBV7-8,CASSPRRGTDTQYF
TRBJ1-3,few,TRBV19,CASMDRGRGTIYF
TRBJ1-5,few,TRBV18,CASSPPRQGGNQPQHF
TRBJ2-1,many,TRBV11-2,CASSQSPDNEQFF
TRBJ1-2,-,TRBV20-1,CSAAIGGSNYGYTF
TRBJ1-1,-,TRBV3-1,CASSQVGQNEAFF
TRBJ2-2,-,TRBV5-1,CASRPSGSDTGELFF
TRBJ2-3,few,TRBV5-1,CASSNPGGTQYF
TRBJ2-7,few,TRBV6-2/TRBV6-3,CASTYRGEQYF
TRBJ2-5,few,TRBV5-1,CASYLAGQETQYF
TRBJ2-1,-,TRBV9,CASSVGGVYNEQFF
TRBJ2-5,few,TRBV6-4,CASSEGILMETQYF
TRBJ2-1,few,TRBV12-3/TRBV12-4,CASSLGIHSYNEQFF
TRBJ2-7,-,TRBV10-3,CAISESGEGYYEQYF
TRBJ2-3,few,TRBV3-1,CASSPSEEDTQYF
TRBJ1-5,few,TRBV3-1,CASSWGNSLYNQPQHF
TRBJ1-6,-,TRBV6-2/TRBV6-3,CASTHRGQFPPLHF
TRBJ2-1,few,TRBV14,CASSQDGGRHSYNEQFF